A selection of T cell receptor beta chains follows, all from one sample in a study of PD-L1 blockade in urothelial cancer. Assay used: immunoSEQ multiplex PCR; TCRdb lists only in-frame clones, some missing. Among under 70,000 clones, about nine tenths were seen once, and the ten largest hold approximately 10%. The material was PBMCs, obtained around atezolizumab (anti-PD-L1) treatment. These receptor sequences come from a man between 60 and 75 years old with urothelial cancer. CDR3s include the opening cysteine and the closing phenylalanine or tryptophan. D genes are given only for firm matches. Clone size is given for some rows only: seen once, a few or many times, or a class if the clone is expanded.

>TRBJ1-2|few|TRBV5-4|TRBD1
CASRKPGQGVGYTF
TGTGCCAGCAGGAAACCGGGACAGGGGGTTGGCTACACCTTC
>TRBJ1-5|NA|TRBV7-2|TRBD1
CASSLGNRGSSNQPQHF
TGTGCCAGCAGCTTGGGGAACAGGGGGTCTAGCAATCAGCCCCAGCATTTT
>TRBJ1-1|NA|TRBV2|TRBD1
CASRDRGTGEAFF
TGTGCCAGCAGGGACAGGGGGACCGGTGAAGCTTTCTTT
>TRBJ2-3|NA|TRBV14|NA
CASSQESLDRGSTDTQYF
TGTGCCAGCAGCCAAGAGTCTTTAGATCGGGGGAGCACAGATACGCAGTATTTT
>TRBJ2-7|NA|TRBV7-2|NA
CASSLVRGVGEQYF
TGTGCCAGCAGCTTAGTTCGGGGAGTAGGTGAGCAGTACTTC
>TRBJ2-3|NA|TRBV19|NA
CASTRRSTDTQYF
TGTGCCAGTACCAGGAGGAGCACAGATACGCAGTATTTT
>TRBJ1-1|NA|TRBV7-6|NA
CASSEPGEEAFF
TGTGCCAGCAGCGAACCGGGAGAAGAAGCTTTCTTT
>TRBJ2-1|NA|TRBV28|TRBD2
CASSSLAGERVYNEQFF
TGTGCCAGCAGTTCCCTAGCGGGAGAACGTGTCTACAATGAGCAGTTCTTC
>TRBJ1-2|few|TRBV30|NA
CAGAPRRSSGYTF
TGTGCCGGAGCGCCGCGACGGTCTAGCGGCTACACCTTC
>TRBJ1-2|NA|TRBV5-6|NA
CASSVWAYGYTF
TGTGCCAGCAGCGTTTGGGCCTATGGCTACACCTTC
>TRBJ1-6|NA|TRBV7-9|TRBD1
CASSLMGTGYNSPLHF
TGTGCCAGCAGCTTAATGGGGACAGGGTATAATTCACCCCTCCACTTT
>TRBJ2-3|NA|TRBV6-5|NA
CATRPDYITDTQYF
TGTGCCACACGTCCCGACTATATCACAGATACGCAGTATTTT
>TRBJ2-3|NA|TRBV19|TRBD1
CASSPLDRGIDTQYF
TGTGCCAGTAGTCCGTTGGACAGGGGGATAGATACGCAGTATTTT
>TRBJ1-2|once|TRBV6-1|NA
CAIQGERKENYGYTF
TGTGCCATCCAAGGGGAAAGGAAAGAAAACTATGGCTACACCTTC
>TRBJ1-1|NA|TRBV5-1|NA
CASSPWWEEPLNTEAFF
TGCGCCAGCAGCCCTTGGTGGGAGGAGCCGTTGAACACTGAAGCTTTCTTT
>TRBJ1-4|once|TRBV7-2|TRBD1
CASSLARRQGSEKLFF
TGTGCCAGCAGCTTAGCGCGGCGACAGGGTTCTGAAAAACTGTTTTTT
>TRBJ1-4|NA|TRBV27|NA
CASSLWSDEKLFF
TGTGCCAGCAGTTTATGGTCAGATGAAAAACTGTTTTTT
>TRBJ1-1|NA|TRBV29-1|NA
CSGNSGAGTEAFF
TGCAGCGGTAATTCAGGGGCGGGCACTGAAGCTTTCTTT
>TRBJ2-3|NA|TRBV18|TRBD2
CASITSGGAPDTQYF
TGTGCCAGTATCACGAGCGGGGGGGCCCCAGATACGCAGTATTTT
>TRBJ2-3|NA|TRBV5-1|TRBD1
CASSYRQGTDTQYF
TGCGCCAGCAGCTATCGACAGGGAACAGATACGCAGTATTTT
>TRBJ2-7|NA|TRBV4-1|TRBD1
CANSRDSGTGMYYEQYF
TGCGCCAACAGCCGTGACTCCGGGACAGGGATGTACTACGAGCAGTACTTC
>TRBJ1-2|NA|TRBV6-5|NA
CASSYGADDGYTF
TGTGCCAGCAGTTATGGAGCTGATGATGGCTACACCTTC
>TRBJ2-1|NA|TRBV9|TRBD2
CASSVDLAGVAEQFF
TGTGCCAGCAGCGTAGACTTAGCGGGAGTTGCTGAGCAGTTCTTC
>TRBJ2-2|NA|TRBV6-5|TRBD1
CASQGGARYTGELFF
TGTGCCTCTCAAGGGGGCGCTCGGTACACCGGGGAGCTGTTTTTT
>TRBJ2-7|NA|TRBV27|NA
CASSLSVGTYEQYF
TGTGCCAGCAGTTTATCCGTCGGGACCTACGAGCAGTACTTC
>TRBJ1-2|NA|TRBV11-3|TRBD1
CASSPSVVWDRGLVYGYTF
TGTGCCAGCAGCCCGTCGGTTGTCTGGGACAGGGGGCTGGTCTATGGCTACACCTTC
>TRBJ1-1|once|TRBV9|TRBD1
CASSERDREITEAFF
TGTGCCAGCAGCGAGAGAGACAGGGAGATCACTGAAGCTTTCTTT
>TRBJ2-1|NA|TRBV18|TRBD2
CASSPVSGGAYNEQFF
TGTGCCAGCTCACCAGTAAGCGGGGGAGCATACAATGAGCAGTTCTTC
>TRBJ1-4|few|TRBV30|TRBD1
CAWNRRGQGDRKLFF
TGTGCCTGGAACCGGAGAGGACAGGGAGATAGAAAACTGTTTTTT
>TRBJ2-1|once|TRBV4-1|NA
CASSLNLADEQFF
TGCGCCAGCAGCTTAAACCTTGCAGATGAGCAGTTCTTC
>TRBJ2-2|NA|TRBV7-6|NA
CASRMAGLAGELFF
TGTGCCAGCAGAATGGCGGGATTGGCCGGGGAGCTGTTTTTT
>TRBJ1-5|NA|TRBV7-3|NA
CASSSIARVGESNQPQHF
TGTGCCAGCAGCTCTATAGCCAGGGTAGGAGAGAGCAATCAGCCCCAGCATTTT
>TRBJ1-5|NA|TRBV2|NA
CASNDIHSNQPQHF
TGTGCCAGCAACGACATCCATAGCAATCAGCCCCAGCATTTT
>TRBJ1-6|NA|TRBV2|NA
CASSEGGGPLDGTPLHF
TGTGCCAGCAGTGAAGGGGGAGGTCCACTTGACGGGACACCCCTCCACTTT
>TRBJ2-2|NA|TRBV7-3|NA
CASSSQVSGELFF
TGTGCCAGCAGCTCCCAGGTCTCCGGGGAGCTGTTTTTT
>TRBJ1-4|once|TRBV25-1|TRBD1
CASSEYRGYEKLFF
TGTGCCAGCAGTGAATACAGGGGGTATGAAAAACTGTTTTTT
>TRBJ1-1|NA|TRBV4-2|NA
CASSQEPGRTEAFF
TGTGCCAGCAGCCAAGAGCCAGGCCGCACTGAAGCTTTCTTT
>TRBJ2-1|NA|TRBV29-1|NA
CSVEDPRGGYNEQFF
TGCAGCGTTGAAGATCCCAGGGGCGGCTACAATGAGCAGTTCTTC
>TRBJ2-7|NA|TRBV6-5|TRBD2
CASSYSSDGTSYEQYF
TGTGCCAGCAGTTACTCCTCGGACGGGACTAGCTACGAGCAGTACTTC
>TRBJ1-5|NA|TRBV15|TRBD1
CATSRETGYYQPQHF
TGTGCCACCAGCAGGGAGACAGGGTACTATCAGCCCCAGCATTTT
>TRBJ2-6|NA|TRBV9|NA
CASSVGSRTLYPGANVLTF
TGTGCCAGCAGCGTCGGAAGCAGGACACTGTACCCTGGGGCCAACGTCCTGACTTTC
>TRBJ2-3|NA|TRBV7-6|NA
CASSFIGVIADTQYF
TGTGCCAGCAGCTTTATAGGGGTAATTGCAGATACGCAGTATTTT